The entry below gives a single TCR beta chain sequence along with its context. Source study methods: Amplification of reference gene primers provided the estimated nucleated cell counts. TCRdb's table, derived via immunoSEQ multiplex PCR, lists solely in-frame clones and lacks some. The V and J calls and clone size come from that table; D and trimming were worked out from the DNA. The repertoire holds around 280,000 clones, roughly nine tenths seen once, with roughly 6.3% in the top ten. CDR1 SGHTA and CDR2 FQGNSA come from the germline V gene. V shed 5 bases and J shed 8 bases, with 15 bases lying between them. The CDR3 has 14 residues. This record comes from a study of blood T cell repertoires in COVID-19. Study overall: Samples came from the United States, Italy and Spain, spanning acute and convalescent COVID-19.

Participant-reported clinical history was the basis for cohort assignment. Symptom resolution, clearance, or two negative PCRs marked donors in Cohort 3 as recovered. V usage is TRBV7-2 and J usage is TRBJ1-4, with D perhaps TRBD1 (5 bases). The receptor's source is a woman aged 40 to 50 who had recovered from COVID-19. The sample comprised PBMCs or T cells enriched from blood (not recorded which). The CDR3: CASSPDIGNEKLFF. Written as DNA, the CDR3 is TGTGCCAGCAGCCCGGACATTGGGAACGAAAAACTGTTTTTT.